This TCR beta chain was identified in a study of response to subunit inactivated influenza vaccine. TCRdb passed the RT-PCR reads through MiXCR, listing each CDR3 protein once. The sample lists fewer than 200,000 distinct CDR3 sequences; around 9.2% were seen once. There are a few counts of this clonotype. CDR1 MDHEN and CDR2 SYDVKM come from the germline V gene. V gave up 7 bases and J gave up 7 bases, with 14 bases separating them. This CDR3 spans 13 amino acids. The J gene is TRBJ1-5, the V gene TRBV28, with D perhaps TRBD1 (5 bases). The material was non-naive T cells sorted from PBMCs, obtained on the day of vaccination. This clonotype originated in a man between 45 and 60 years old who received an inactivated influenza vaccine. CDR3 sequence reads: CASTRGAWQPQHF. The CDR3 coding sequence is TGTGCCAGCACCCGGGGCGCTTGGCAGCCCCAGCATTTT.